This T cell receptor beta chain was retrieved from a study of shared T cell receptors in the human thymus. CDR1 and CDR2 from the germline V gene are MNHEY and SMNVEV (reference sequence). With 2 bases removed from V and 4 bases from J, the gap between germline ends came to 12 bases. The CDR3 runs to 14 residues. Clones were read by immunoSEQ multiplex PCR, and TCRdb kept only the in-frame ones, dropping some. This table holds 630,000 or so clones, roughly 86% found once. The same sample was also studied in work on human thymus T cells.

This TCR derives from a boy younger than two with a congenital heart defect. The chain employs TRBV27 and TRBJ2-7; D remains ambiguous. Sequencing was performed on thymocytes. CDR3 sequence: CASSLKGDRYEQYF. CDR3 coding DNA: TGTGCCAGCAGTTTAAAAGGAGACCGTTACGAGCAGTACTTC.